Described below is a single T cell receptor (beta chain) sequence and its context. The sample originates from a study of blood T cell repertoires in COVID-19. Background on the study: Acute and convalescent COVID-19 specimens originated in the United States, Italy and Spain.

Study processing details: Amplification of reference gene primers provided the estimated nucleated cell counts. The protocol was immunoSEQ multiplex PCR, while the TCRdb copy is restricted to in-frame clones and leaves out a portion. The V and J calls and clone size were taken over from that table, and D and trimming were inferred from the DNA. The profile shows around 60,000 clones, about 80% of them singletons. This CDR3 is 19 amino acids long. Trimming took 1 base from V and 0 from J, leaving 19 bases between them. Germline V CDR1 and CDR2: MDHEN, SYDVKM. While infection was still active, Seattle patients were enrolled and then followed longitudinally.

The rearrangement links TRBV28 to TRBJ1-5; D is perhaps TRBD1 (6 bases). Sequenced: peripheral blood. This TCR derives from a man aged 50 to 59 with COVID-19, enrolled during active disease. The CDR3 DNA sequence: TGTGCCAGCAGTTTATCCGGGACACCGAACGACTATAGCAATCAGCCCCAGCATTTT. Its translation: CASSLSGTPNDYSNQPQHF.